The clone carrying this TCR beta chain was counted once. The antigen remains unidentified. The data are from a study of beta chain features in type 1 diabetes. Study-wide points: A moderate, significant TCRB CDR3 shortening appeared in type 1 diabetes across four CD4+ subsets.

What was sequenced were expressed TCRB transcripts, since all of the isolated RNA had been reverse transcribed. TCRdb's table, derived via immunoSEQ multiplex PCR, lists solely in-frame clones and lacks some. The repertoire holds about 160,000 clones, approximately 62% seen once, with around 0.08% in the top ten. The CDR3 has 11 amino acids. The germline CDR1 and CDR2 sequences are MGHDK and SYGVNS. The ends were cut back, 4 bases at V and 6 bases at J, with 4 bases in the middle. Sequencing was performed on naive CD4+ T cells from blood. The chain links TRBV25-1 to TRBJ1-3; unclear D gene. This TCR was recovered from a man younger than 40 with type 1 diabetes. CDR3 in DNA: TGTGCCAGCAGTGCCGTAAACACCATATATTTT. This translates into CASSAVNTIYF.